Presented here are 14 T cell receptor beta chains from one specimen sequenced in a study of blood T cell repertoires in COVID-19. Libraries were prepared by immunoSEQ multiplex PCR; TCRdb keeps only in-frame clonotypes and omits some of them. The sample consists of fewer than 350,000 clones, about 82% of them appearing once. The sequencing input was peripheral blood. The source is a human donor in a cohort sampled during active COVID-19.

This rearrangement joins TRBV6-1 to TRBJ2-7; 8 bases align to TRBD1. V dropped 1 base and J dropped 6; count of bases not matched to a gene: 11. The CDR3 runs to 16 residues. Germline values: CDR1 MNHNS, CDR2 SASEGT. The CDR3 DNA is TGTGCCAGCAGTGAAGTCTCCTCCGGGACAGGCTCCGAGCAGTACTTC. It codes for CASSEVSSGTGSEQYF.

The V gene is TRBV7-3, the J gene TRBJ1-1, with D unclear. The germline V and J ends were trimmed by 3 bases and 4 bases, with 9 bases remaining between them. CDR1 and CDR2 from the germline V gene are SGHTA and FQGTGA. The length of the CDR3 is 13 residues. The CDR3 region has the DNA TGTGCCAGCAGCTTCCAGGCGACCACTGAAGCTTTCTTT. Protein product: CASSFQATTEAFF.

The chain's CDR3 is CAWSFRDRVNYGYTF. The CDR3 DNA is TGTGCCTGGAGTTTCCGGGACAGGGTTAACTATGGCTACACCTTC. V is TRBV30 and J is TRBJ1-2; 9 nucleotides line up with TRBD1. Per the germline V gene, CDR1 is GTSNPN and CDR2 is SVGIG (reference sequence). The CDR3 spans 15 residues. Unmatched junction bases numbered 5, after V lost 2 bases and J lost 1 base.

This clone showed up just a few times. The gene calls are TRBV11-2 and TRBJ2-7, with D uncertain. V was shortened by 4 bases and J by 7 bases, with 14 bases between the two germline ends. Germline assignment: CDR1 SGHAT and CDR2 FQNNGV. This CDR3 has 13 residues. CDR3: CASSSPQTREQYF. In DNA form, the CDR3 reads TGTGCCAGCAGCTCCCCTCAAACCCGGGAGCAGTACTTC.

The chain links TRBV2 to TRBJ1-1; 9 positions agree with TRBD1. CDR3 length: 14 residues. With V trimmed by 10 bases and J by 5 bases, 11 bases remained unmatched. The germline CDR1 and CDR2 sequences are SNHLY and FYNNEI. As DNA, the CDR3 is TGTGCCACCTACAGGGGGCTAGGTGAAACTGAAGCTTTCTTT. Residues: CATYRGLGETEAFF.

The rearrangement uses TRBV5-1 and TRBJ1-1, with D maybe TRBD1 (6 bases). The CDR3 has 11 residues. Trimming left V 4 bases short and J 11 bases short, with 12 bases between. Germline V lookup: CDR1 SGHRS, CDR2 YFSETQ. The CDR3 nucleotides are TGCGCCAGCAGCCATACAGGGCGTGCTTTCTTT. Encoded protein: CASSHTGRAFF.

This rearrangement joins TRBV24-1 to TRBJ2-7; 7 bases line up with TRBD1. This CDR3 is 16 amino acids long. The junction had 13 bases not matched to a gene; V was cut back by 3 bases and J by 6 bases. Germline loops: CDR1 KGHDR, CDR2 SFDVKD. The CDR3 coding sequence is TGTGCCACCAGTGATGGACAGGTCCGGCGCAGGGGCGAGCAGTACTTC. Residues: CATSDGQVRRRGEQYF.

The V gene is TRBV7-9, the J gene TRBJ1-3; D ambiguous. This CDR3 is built from 17 residues. V lost 0 bases, J lost 0 bases, and 12 bases lay in between. Germline values: CDR1 SEHNR, CDR2 FQNEAQ (reference sequence). In DNA form, the CDR3 reads TGTGCCAGCAGCTTAGCGTATGGGCAGCACTCTGGAAACACCATATATTTT. Encoded protein: CASSLAYGQHSGNTIYF.

J is TRBJ2-2 and V is TRBV19; D is undetermined. V dropped 2 bases and J dropped 5 bases, with 9 bases sitting between them. This CDR3 region has 14 residues. CDR1 and CDR2 from the germline V gene are LNHDA and SQIVND (reference sequence). The CDR3 reads CASSIIAETGELFF. CDR3 nucleotide sequence: TGTGCCAGTAGTATAATTGCGGAGACCGGGGAGCTGTTTTTT.

The gene calls are TRBV12-5 and TRBJ2-5; D gene uncertain. Between the trimmed V and J ends, which lost 6 bases and 6 bases, there was a span of 11 bases. CDR3 length equals 12 residues. The germline V gene has CDR1 LGHNT and CDR2 FRNRAP. This chain's CDR3 is CASGPAAQTQYF. The CDR3 DNA sequence: TGTGCTAGTGGGCCCGCGGCGCAGACCCAGTACTTC. The full variable domain, with the rest looked up from reference TRBV12-5 and TRBJ2-5, is DARVTQTPRHKVTEMGQEVTMRCQPILGHNTVFWYRQTMMQGLELLAYFRNRAPLDDSGMPKDRFSAEMPDATLATLKIQPSEPRDSAVYFCASGPAAQTQYFGPGTRLLVL.

The CDR3 is CASSYGQIGYTF. The CDR3, as DNA: TGCGCCAGCAGCTACGGACAGATTGGCTACACCTTC. This sequence joins TRBV5-1 and TRBJ1-2; D is perhaps TRBD1 (6 bases). The CDR3 consists of 12 residues. Germline V CDR1 and CDR2: SGHRS, YFSETQ. V lost 3 bases, J lost 7 bases, and 10 bases lay in between.

V and J are TRBV2 and TRBJ1-2; D is ambiguous. The CDR3 loop spans 12 amino acids. V was cut by 4 bases and J by 8 bases, with 11 bases left in between. In germline, CDR1 is SNHLY, CDR2 FYNNEI. For the CDR3, the DNA is TGTGCCAGCAGTGGAGGCCCGGGGGGCTACACCTTC. Translated: CASSGGPGGYTF.

V is TRBV9 and J is TRBJ1-5, with 8 bases that match TRBD1. J was trimmed by 7 bases and V by 4 bases; bases with no gene match: 4. Germline V CDR1 and CDR2: SGDLS, YYNGEE. The CDR3 runs to 13 residues. The DNA of the CDR3 is TGTGCCAGCAGCTCAGGGGGCAGGCAGCCCCAGCATTTT. The encoded protein is CASSSGGRQPQHF.

This sequence joins TRBV7-2 and TRBJ1-2, with D possibly matching TRBD1 (5 bases). V dropped 5 bases and J dropped 4 bases, with 17 bases sitting between them. Germline CDR1 reads SGHTA; CDR2 reads FQGNSA. The CDR3 length is 15 residues. CDR3 in DNA: TGTGCCAGCAGCACCGGAGGGACGGAATTCTATGGCTACACCTTC. As protein: CASSTGGTEFYGYTF.